The 6 T cell receptor beta chains below come from one sample, sequenced in a study of blood T cell repertoires in COVID-19. Measured with immunoSEQ multiplex PCR; TCRdb has only the in-frame clones, and not every one. The table has about 160,000 clones, approximately 87% seen once. Input material: peripheral blood. The origin of the receptors is a woman in her 70s with COVID-19, enrolled during active disease.

The rearrangement uses TRBV7-3 and TRBJ2-1; D gene uncertain. Germline lookup yields CDR1 SGHTA and CDR2 FQGTGA. CDR3 size: 11 residues. Trimming removed 4 bases from V and 8 bases from J, with 6 bases in between. In nucleotides, the CDR3 is TGTGCCAGCAGCTCCCAGGATGAGCAGTTCTTC. Residues: CASSSQDEQFF.

The chain uses TRBV5-1 and TRBJ1-1; 7 nucleotides agree with TRBD1. Germline values: CDR1 SGHRS, CDR2 YFSETQ. The length of the CDR3 is 14 residues. Losses at the gene ends were 0 bases for V and 5 bases for J; bases not matched to a gene: 4. CDR3 sequence: CASSLGGGGTEAFF. As DNA, the CDR3 is TGCGCCAGCAGCTTGGGAGGGGGCGGAACTGAAGCTTTCTTT.

This chain links TRBV5-5 with TRBJ2-2; D is perhaps TRBD2 (5 bases). Deletions cut 3 bases from V and 6 bases from J, with 15 bases between. This CDR3 contains 15 residues. Germline V gives CDR1 SGHKS, CDR2 YYEKEE (reference sequence). The CDR3 nucleotides are TGTGCCAGCAGCTCCTCGGGGATTAAACCCGGGGAGCTGTTTTTT. Translated: CASSSSGIKPGELFF.

The gene calls are TRBV6-1 and TRBJ1-4; D is undetermined. CDR3 length: 15 residues. V lost 1 base to trimming and J lost 2 bases, with 8 bases between them. Germline V CDR1 and CDR2: MNHNS, SASEGT. This chain's CDR3 is CASSEDRTTNEKLFF. DNA for the CDR3: TGTGCCAGCAGTGAAGACAGAACGACTAATGAAAAACTGTTTTTT.

The V and J genes are TRBV7-9 and TRBJ1-3; maybe TRBD1 (6 bases). This CDR3 is built from 15 residues. Trimming removed 5 bases from V and 5 bases from J, with 16 bases in between. Germline lookup yields CDR1 SEHNR and CDR2 FQNEAQ (reference sequence). In DNA form, the CDR3 reads TGTGCCAGCAGCGTAGGGGACAACCCGAGAAACACCATATATTTT. It specifies CASSVGDNPRNTIYF.

The V gene is TRBV5-1, the J gene TRBJ2-2, with 8 bases lining up with TRBD1. J lost 0 bases, V lost 2 bases, and 9 bases had no gene match. The CDR3 consists of 18 residues. Germline V CDR1 and CDR2: SGHRS, YFSETQ. Written as DNA, the CDR3 is TGCGCCAGCAGCTTCCCCGACAGGGGCCCTTCGAACACCGGGGAGCTGTTTTTT. Translating it yields CASSFPDRGPSNTGELFF. Filled out from reference TRBV5-1 and TRBJ2-2, the complete variable domain reads KAGVTQTPRYLIKTRGQQVTLSCSPISGHRSVSWYQQTPGQGLQFLFEYFSETQRNKGNFPGRFSGRQFSNSRSEMNVSTLELGDSALYLCASSFPDRGPSNTGELFFGEGSRLTVL.